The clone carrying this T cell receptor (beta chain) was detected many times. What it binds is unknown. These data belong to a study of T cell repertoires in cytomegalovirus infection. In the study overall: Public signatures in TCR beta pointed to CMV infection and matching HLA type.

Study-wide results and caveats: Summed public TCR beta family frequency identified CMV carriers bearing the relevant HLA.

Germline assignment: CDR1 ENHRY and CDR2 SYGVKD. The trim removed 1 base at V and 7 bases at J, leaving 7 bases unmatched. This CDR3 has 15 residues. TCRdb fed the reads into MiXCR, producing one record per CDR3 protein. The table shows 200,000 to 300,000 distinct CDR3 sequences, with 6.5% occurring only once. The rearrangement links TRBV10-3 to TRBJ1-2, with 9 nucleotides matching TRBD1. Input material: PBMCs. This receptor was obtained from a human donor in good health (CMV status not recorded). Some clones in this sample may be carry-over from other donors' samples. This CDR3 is CAISEWTGALGGYTF. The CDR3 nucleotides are TGTGCCATCAGTGAGTGGACAGGGGCACTAGGTGGCTACACCTTC.